This T cell receptor beta chain was found in a study of blood T cell repertoires in COVID-19. Study information: Italy, Spain and the United States were the sources of the convalescent and acute COVID-19 samples. From T cells, B-cell-depleted T cells, or PBMCs came the material, which was cDNA or gDNA.

V dropped 3 bases and J dropped 4 bases, with 9 bases sitting between them. CDR3 length: 12 amino acids. Germline CDR1 reads SQVTM; CDR2 reads ANQGSEA. As originally analysed: Researchers report that nucleated cell counts were estimated from reference gene primer amplification. The method was immunoSEQ multiplex PCR; TCRdb's version includes in-frame clones alone and lacks a portion of them. V, J and clone size derive from that table, while D and trimming were established from the DNA sequence. The data contain 130,000 to 150,000 clones, around 89% of them seen just once; the ten biggest clones take up just over 3%.

Sequenced material: peripheral blood. The sequence was obtained from a woman aged 55 to 70 with active COVID-19. The chain recombines TRBV29-1 with TRBJ1-2; no clear D. CDR3 in amino acids: CSVERDTYGYTF. The CDR3 region has the DNA TGCAGCGTTGAGAGAGATACCTATGGCTACACCTTC.